The rows below give T cell receptor beta chains drawn from one sample of a study of blood T cell repertoires in COVID-19. Assay: immunoSEQ multiplex PCR; the TCRdb copy retains only in-frame clones and omits some. The data hold 110,000 or so clones, with 65% to 90% observed a single time. The sequenced sample was peripheral blood. These TCRs come from a man over 45 with acute or convalescent COVID-19. Both conserved end residues are part of each CDR3. D genes are given only for firm matches. Size tells how often a clone was seen (once, few, many) or the class of an expanded clone, and some rows leave it out.

V gene	clone size	D gene	J gene	CDR3 DNA	CDR3 protein
TRBV27	-	-	TRBJ1-1	TGTGCCAGCAGTCAGCAGACAGTGAACACTGAAGCTTTCTTT	CASSQQTVNTEAFF
TRBV9	-	-	TRBJ2-1	TGTGCCAGCAGCGTAGGGTTCACTAGCTCCTACAATGAGCAGTTCTTC	CASSVGFTSSYNEQFF
TRBV7-3	-	-	TRBJ2-7	TGTGCCAGCAGCGTAAAAGGGGTATTAGGATACGAGCAGTACTTC	CASSVKGVLGYEQYF
TRBV6-1	-	-	TRBJ2-6	TGTGCCAGCAGTGAACCAATCACAGGGGCGGGGGGGGCCAACGTCCTGACTTTC	CASSEPITGAGGANVLTF
TRBV4-1	-	TRBD1	TRBJ1-2	TGCGCCAGCAGCAGACAGGACAGGGACGCTAACTATGGCTACACCTTC	CASSRQDRDANYGYTF
TRBV29-1	few	-	TRBJ2-5	TGCAGCACTGGAGTGCGAGAGACCCAGTACTTC	CSTGVRETQYF
TRBV7-3	-	TRBD1	TRBJ2-6	TGTGCCAGCAGCTTAAAGCCGGGACAGAGCTCTGGGGCCAACGTCCTGACTTTC	CASSLKPGQSSGANVLTF
TRBV7-8	-	TRBD2	TRBJ2-7	TGTGCCAGCCTCAGCTCTCGGGAGGTTTACGAGCAGTACTTC	CASLSSREVYEQYF
TRBV7-9	-	-	TRBJ1-4	TGTGCCAGCAGCTTAGCGGGGAGTGAAAAACTGTTTTTT	CASSLAGSEKLFF
TRBV5-1	-	-	TRBJ2-1	TGCGCCAGCAGCTTGGATCTGTTAAAGAGCTCCTACAATGAGCAGTTCTTC	CASSLDLLKSSYNEQFF
TRBV5-6	-	TRBD2	TRBJ2-4	TGTGCCAGCAGCCTTCAGGCGGGGGTACGAAACATTCAGTACTTC	CASSLQAGVRNIQYF
TRBV7-9	many	-	TRBJ2-7	TGTGCCAGCAGCCGTGGAGGGGAGGCCTACGAGCAGTACTTC	CASSRGGEAYEQYF
TRBV30	-	-	TRBJ2-1	TGTGCCTGGAGTGGGCTAGATCACAATGAGCAGTTCTTC	CAWSGLDHNEQFF
TRBV19	-	-	TRBJ1-5	TGTGCCAGTAGTATCTTCGGGGGAGATAGCAATCAGCCCCAGCATTTT	CASSIFGGDSNQPQHF
TRBV9	-	-	TRBJ1-3	TGTGCCAGCAGCGTAGCCGGGAAGGACACCATATATTTT	CASSVAGKDTIYF
TRBV6-5	-	-	TRBJ1-6	TGTGCCAGCACCCGTGGGGCTGGTAATTCACCCCTCCACTTT	CASTRGAGNSPLHF
TRBV5-1	-	TRBD2	TRBJ2-1	TGCGCCAGCAGCTTGGAATGGACTAGCGGGACTTCCTACAATGAGCAGTTCTTC	CASSLEWTSGTSYNEQFF
TRBV24-1	-	-	TRBJ2-6	TGTGCCACCAGTGCCAGGGTCCAAGGGGCCAACGTCCTGACTTTC	CATSARVQGANVLTF
TRBV5-6	-	TRBD1	TRBJ2-4	TGTGCCAGCAGCTTGGCAGCGACAGGGTTCATTCAGTACTTC	CASSLAATGFIQYF
TRBV25-1	-	TRBD2	TRBJ2-1	TGTGCCAGCAAATCTAGCGGGAGTAACAATGAGCAGTTCTTC	CASKSSGSNNEQFF
TRBV9	-	-	TRBJ2-2	TGTGCCAGCAGCCCCCCGCTACCGAACACCGGGGAGCTGTTTTTT	CASSPPLPNTGELFF
TRBV9	once	TRBD2	TRBJ2-7	TGTGCCAGCAGCCCCGGGACTAGCGGGAGGGCCTACGAGCAGTACTTC	CASSPGTSGRAYEQYF
TRBV6-5	-	TRBD1	TRBJ1-2	TGTGCCAGCAGGAGACAGGGGCGAGGAAACTATGGCTACACCTTC	CASRRQGRGNYGYTF
TRBV27	-	-	TRBJ2-5	TGTGCCAGCAGTACCCACAGGATCCAAGAGACCCAGTACTTC	CASSTHRIQETQYF
TRBV7-8	once	-	TRBJ1-4	TGTGCCAGCAGCTTGGACAGTAATGAAAAACTGTTTTTT	CASSLDSNEKLFF
TRBV19	-	TRBD1	TRBJ2-5	TGTGCCAGTAGTAGAGGGCGGGACAGGGCCCCTCAAGAGACCCAGTACTTC	CASSRGRDRAPQETQYF
TRBV6-9	-	TRBD1	TRBJ2-5	TGTGCCAGCAGTTATCCCGGACAGGGGCAAGAGACCCAGTACTTC	CASSYPGQGQETQYF
TRBV10-3	-	-	TRBJ1-1	TGTGCCATCAGTGAGCGGGGGGTCGAGAACTCTGAAGCTTTCTTT	CAISERGVENSEAFF